This T cell receptor beta chain was captured in a study of blood T cell repertoires in COVID-19. The wider study: The origin of the acute and convalescent COVID-19 samples was the United States, Italy and Spain.

V was pared by 3 bases and J by 2 bases, with 8 bases between. The germline V gene has CDR1 SNHLY and CDR2 FYNNEI. CDR3 length: 15 residues. Sequenced by immunoSEQ multiplex PCR; TCRdb stores in-frame clones only, minus some. This table holds about 250,000 clones, about 83% found once. The receptor was derived from a man aged 35 to 55 with active or convalescent COVID-19. The chain has TRBV2 and TRBJ2-6; D is unresolved. Sequencing was done on a sample of peripheral blood. The CDR3 sequence: CASSDPGAGANVLTF. CDR3 DNA: TGTGCCAGCAGTGACCCGGGTGCTGGGGCCAACGTCCTGACTTTC.